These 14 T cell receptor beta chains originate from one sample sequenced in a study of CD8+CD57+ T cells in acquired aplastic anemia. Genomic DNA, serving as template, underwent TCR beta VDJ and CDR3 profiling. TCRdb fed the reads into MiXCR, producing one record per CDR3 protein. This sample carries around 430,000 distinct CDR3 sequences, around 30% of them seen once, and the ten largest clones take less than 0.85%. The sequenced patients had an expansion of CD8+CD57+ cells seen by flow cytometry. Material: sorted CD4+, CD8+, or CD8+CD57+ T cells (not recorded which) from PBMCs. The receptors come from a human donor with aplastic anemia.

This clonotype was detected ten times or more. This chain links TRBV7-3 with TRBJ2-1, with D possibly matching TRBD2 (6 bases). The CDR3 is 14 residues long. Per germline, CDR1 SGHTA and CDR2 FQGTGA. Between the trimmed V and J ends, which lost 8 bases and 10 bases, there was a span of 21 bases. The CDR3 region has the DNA TGTGCCAGCTCGTCCGGGGGTACTAGACAGGAGCAGTTCTTC. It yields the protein CASSSGGTRQEQFF.

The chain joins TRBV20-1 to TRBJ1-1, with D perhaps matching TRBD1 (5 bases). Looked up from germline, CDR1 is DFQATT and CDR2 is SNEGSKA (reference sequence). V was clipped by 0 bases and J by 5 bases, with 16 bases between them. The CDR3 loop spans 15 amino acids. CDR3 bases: TGCAGTGCTAGAGATCAGCAGGGAGGTAGTACTGAAGCTTTCTTT. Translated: CSARDQQGGSTEAFF.

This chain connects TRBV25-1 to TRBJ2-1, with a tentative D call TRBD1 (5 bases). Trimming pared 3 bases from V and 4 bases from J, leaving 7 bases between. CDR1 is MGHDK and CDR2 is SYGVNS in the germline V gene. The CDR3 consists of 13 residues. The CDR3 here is CASSDAGYNEQFF. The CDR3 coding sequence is TGTGCCAGCAGTGACGCAGGGTACAATGAGCAGTTCTTC.

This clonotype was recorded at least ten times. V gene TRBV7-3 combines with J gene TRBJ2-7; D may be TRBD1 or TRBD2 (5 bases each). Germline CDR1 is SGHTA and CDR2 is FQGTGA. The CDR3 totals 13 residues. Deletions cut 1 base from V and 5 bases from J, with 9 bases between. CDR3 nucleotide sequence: TGTGCCAGCAGCTTAATCCGGGGCAACGAGCAGTACTTC. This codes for CASSLIRGNEQYF.

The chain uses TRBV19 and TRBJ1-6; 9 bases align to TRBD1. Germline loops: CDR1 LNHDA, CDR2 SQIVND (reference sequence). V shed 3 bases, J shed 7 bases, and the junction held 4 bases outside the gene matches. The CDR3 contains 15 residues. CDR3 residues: CASSIGTGNNSPLHF. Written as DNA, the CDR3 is TGTGCCAGTAGTATTGGGACAGGGAACAATTCACCCCTCCACTTT. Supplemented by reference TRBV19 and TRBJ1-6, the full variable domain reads DGGITQSPKYLFRKEGQNVTLSCEQNLNHDAMYWYRQDPGQGLRLIYYSQIVNDFQKGDIAEGYSVSREKKESFPLTVTSAQKNPTAFYLCASSIGTGNNSPLHFGNGTRLTVT.

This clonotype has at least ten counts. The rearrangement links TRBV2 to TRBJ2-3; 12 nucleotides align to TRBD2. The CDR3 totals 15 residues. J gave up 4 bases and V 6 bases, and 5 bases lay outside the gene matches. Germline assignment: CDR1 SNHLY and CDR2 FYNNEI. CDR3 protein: CASRMTSGSADTQYF. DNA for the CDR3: TGTGCCAGCAGGATGACTAGCGGGAGTGCAGATACGCAGTATTTT.

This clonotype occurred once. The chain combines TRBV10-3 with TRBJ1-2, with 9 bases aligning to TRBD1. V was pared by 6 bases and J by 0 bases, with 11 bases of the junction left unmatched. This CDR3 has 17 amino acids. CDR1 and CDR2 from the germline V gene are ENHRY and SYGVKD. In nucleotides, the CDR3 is TGTGCCATCAGGACAGGGGGAGACACTGAAGCTAACTATGGCTACACCTTC. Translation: CAIRTGGDTEANYGYTF.

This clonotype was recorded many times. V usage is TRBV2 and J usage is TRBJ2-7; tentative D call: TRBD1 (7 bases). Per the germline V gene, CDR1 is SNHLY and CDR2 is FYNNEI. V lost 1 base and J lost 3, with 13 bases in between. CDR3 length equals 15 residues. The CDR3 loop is CASSEEGRGVYEQYF. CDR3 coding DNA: TGTGCCAGCAGTGAAGAGGGCAGGGGGGTCTACGAGCAGTACTTC.

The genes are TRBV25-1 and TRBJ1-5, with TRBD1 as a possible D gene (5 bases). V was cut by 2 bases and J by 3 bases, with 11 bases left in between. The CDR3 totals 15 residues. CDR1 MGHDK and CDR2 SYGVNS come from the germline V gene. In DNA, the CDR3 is TGTGCCAGCAGTGAACCCGGGGCAGACAATCAGCCCCAGCATTTT. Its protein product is CASSEPGADNQPQHF.

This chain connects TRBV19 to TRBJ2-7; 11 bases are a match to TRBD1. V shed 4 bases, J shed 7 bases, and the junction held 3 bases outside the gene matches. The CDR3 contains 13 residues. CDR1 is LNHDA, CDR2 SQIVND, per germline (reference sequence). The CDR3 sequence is CASSRTGGREQYF. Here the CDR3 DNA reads TGTGCCAGTAGTAGGACAGGGGGCAGAGAGCAGTACTTC.

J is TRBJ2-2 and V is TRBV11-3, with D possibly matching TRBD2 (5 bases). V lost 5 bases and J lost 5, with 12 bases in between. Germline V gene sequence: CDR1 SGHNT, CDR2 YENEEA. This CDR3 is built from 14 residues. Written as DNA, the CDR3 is TGTGCCAGCAGCCCAATACTAGGAACCGGGGAGCTGTTTTTT. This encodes CASSPILGTGELFF.

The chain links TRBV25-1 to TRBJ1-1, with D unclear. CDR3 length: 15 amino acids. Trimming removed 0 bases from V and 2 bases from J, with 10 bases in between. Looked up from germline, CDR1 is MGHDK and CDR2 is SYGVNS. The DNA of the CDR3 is TGTGCCAGCAGTGAATATGGTGGCAGTAACACTGAAGCTTTCTTT. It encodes CASSEYGGSNTEAFF.

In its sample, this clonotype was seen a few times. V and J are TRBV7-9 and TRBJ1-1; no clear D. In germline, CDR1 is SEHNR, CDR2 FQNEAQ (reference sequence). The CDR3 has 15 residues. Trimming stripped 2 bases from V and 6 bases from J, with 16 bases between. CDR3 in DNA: TGTGCCAGCAGCTTACGTTCAGGCGGAAACTCTGAAGCTTTCTTT. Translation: CASSLRSGGNSEAFF.

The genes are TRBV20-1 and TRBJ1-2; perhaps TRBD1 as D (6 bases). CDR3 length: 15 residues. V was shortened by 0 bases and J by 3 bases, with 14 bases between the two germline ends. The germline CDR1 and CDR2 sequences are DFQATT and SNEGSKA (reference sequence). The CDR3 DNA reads TGCAGTGCTAGAGATCCCGAGACAGGCGACTATGGCTACACCTTC. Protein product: CSARDPETGDYGYTF.